The clone carrying this T cell receptor beta chain was detected only a few times. This specimen comes from a study of response to subunit inactivated influenza vaccine. TCRdb called the RT-PCR reads again in MiXCR, with one record for every CDR3 protein. The table lists just under 550,000 distinct CDR3 sequences, 20% to 25% of them singletons, with 2.8% in the top ten. This CDR3 is 14 amino acids long. After removal of 1 base from V and 5 bases from J, the junction contained 4 bases not matched to a gene. The same sample was also used in a study of T cells expressing NK-cell markers. That work contributes: In generating TCR beta cDNA, 5'RACE template switching with UMIs was used. Sorted T-cell subsets CD3+CD56+NKG2C+, CD3+CD56+NKG2C- and CD3+CD56-NKG2C+ were TCR beta-sequenced. The sequencing cohort of eight donors included seven HCMV-seropositive individuals and one seronegative individual. Of the CD8+ T cells in 5 to 7 donors, roughly 1.0-7.0% belonged to dominant NKG2C+ clonotypes. A few of the donors also had these clonotypes leading their CD3+CD56-NKG2C+ fraction.

The sample consisted of CD4+ T cells sorted from PBMCs, taken 11 to 12 days after vaccination. The receptor was isolated from a man aged 45-65 years who received an inactivated influenza vaccine. The V call is TRBV12-3 or TRBV12-4, the J call TRBJ2-5, with TRBD1 matching over 7 bases. The CDR3 region is CASSLDRGMETQYF. CDR3 nucleotide sequence: TGTGCCAGCAGTTTAGACAGGGGAATGGAGACCCAGTACTTC.